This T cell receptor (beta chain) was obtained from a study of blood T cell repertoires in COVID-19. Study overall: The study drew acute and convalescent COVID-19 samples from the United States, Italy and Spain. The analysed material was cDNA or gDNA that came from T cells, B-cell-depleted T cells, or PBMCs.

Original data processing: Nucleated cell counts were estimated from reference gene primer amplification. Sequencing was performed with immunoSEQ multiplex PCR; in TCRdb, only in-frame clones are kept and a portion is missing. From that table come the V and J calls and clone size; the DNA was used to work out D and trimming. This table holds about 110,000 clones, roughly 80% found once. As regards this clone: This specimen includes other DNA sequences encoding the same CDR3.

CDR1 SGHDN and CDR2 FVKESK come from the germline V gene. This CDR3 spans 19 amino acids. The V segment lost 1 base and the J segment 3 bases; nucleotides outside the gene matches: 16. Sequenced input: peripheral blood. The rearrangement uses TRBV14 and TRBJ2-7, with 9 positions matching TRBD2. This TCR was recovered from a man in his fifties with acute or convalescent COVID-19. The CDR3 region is CASSQGSGGPNPWDYEQYF. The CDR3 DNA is TGTGCCAGCAGCCAAGGAAGCGGGGGGCCCAACCCTTGGGACTACGAGCAGTACTTC.